The 17 T cell receptor beta chains given below trace back to one sample, sequenced in a study of T cells in lung cancer brain metastases. TCRdb keeps only in-frame clones here, not all; method: immunoSEQ multiplex PCR. The sample holds under 2,000 clones, 90% seen once. The sequencing sample was made of tumor tissue from a brain metastasis. The source of these receptors is a man in his sixties with non-small cell lung cancer that had spread to the brain.

This clone was observed once. J is TRBJ1-6 and V is TRBV27; D is unresolved. V was pared by 5 bases and J by 14 bases, with 16 bases between. Germline V gives CDR1 MNHEY, CDR2 SMNVEV (reference sequence). The CDR3 has 13 residues. Here the CDR3 reads CASSAGPNWSLHF. Written as DNA, the CDR3 is TGTGCCAGCAGTGCAGGTCCTAATTGGTCCCTCCACTTT.

V and J are TRBV7-2 and TRBJ2-3; D gene uncertain. CDR3 length: 12 residues. With 5 bases removed from V and 0 bases from J, the gap between germline ends came to 3 bases. The germline V gene has CDR1 SGHTA and CDR2 FQGNSA. The CDR3 region has the DNA TGTGCCAGCAGCCTGAGCACAGATACGCAGTATTTT. Translated, it gives CASSLSTDTQYF.

V gene TRBV2 combines with J gene TRBJ1-2, with TRBD1 matching 8 bases. V dropped 8 bases and J dropped 4; count of bases not matched to a gene: 3. The CDR3 totals 12 residues. The germline V gene has CDR1 SNHLY and CDR2 FYNNEI. The CDR3: CASDGTGYGYTF. DNA of the CDR3: TGTGCCAGCGACGGGACAGGCTATGGCTACACCTTC.

The genes are TRBV10-2 and TRBJ2-3; no clear D. CDR1 and CDR2 (germline): WSHSY, SAAADI. V dropped 6 bases and J dropped 6 bases, with 19 bases sitting between them. This CDR3 is 15 amino acids long. The CDR3 DNA sequence: TGCGCCAGCAGCGTTCCCACCCTGGTGAACGATACGCAGTATTTT. This translates into CASSVPTLVNDTQYF.

This sequence joins TRBV29-1 and TRBJ1-2, with D possibly TRBD1 on 5 matching bases. The CDR3 runs 12 residues. Germline assignment: CDR1 SQVTM and CDR2 ANQGSEA. The V end was cut by 7 bases, the J end by 5 bases, with 14 bases between. CDR3 DNA: TGCAGCGCGGGGGGAACTGGGTATGGCTACACCTTC. Protein sequence: CSAGGTGYGYTF.

This chain joins TRBV5-1 and TRBJ2-6; 8 bases are a match to TRBD1. V was pared by 4 bases and J by 2 bases, with 8 bases of the junction left unmatched. The CDR3 has 17 residues. Germline loops: CDR1 SGHRS, CDR2 YFSETQ. CDR3 residues: CASSPDGQGPGANVLTF. CDR3 nucleotide sequence: TGCGCCAGCAGCCCGGATGGACAGGGCCCTGGGGCCAACGTCCTGACTTTC.

In nucleotides, the CDR3 is TGTGCCAGCAGCTCTCCCGGCAGGCCCAAGCAGTACTTC. Its protein is CASSSPGRPKQYF. The genes are TRBV7-9 and TRBJ2-7; unclear D gene. This CDR3 comprises 13 residues. Trimming removed 4 bases from V and 8 bases from J, with 15 bases in between. The V gene's germline CDR1 is SEHNR and CDR2 FQNEAQ (reference sequence).

The chain employs TRBV2 and TRBJ2-4; D may be TRBD1 (6 bases). There are 14 residues in the CDR3. Between the trimmed V and J ends, which lost 6 bases and 3 bases, there was a span of 12 bases. Germline values: CDR1 SNHLY, CDR2 FYNNEI. The CDR3 here is CASRARGDKNIQYF. Written as DNA, the CDR3 is TGTGCCAGCAGGGCCAGGGGCGACAAAAACATTCAGTACTTC.

The V and J genes are TRBV30 and TRBJ2-6, with a tentative D call TRBD1 (5 bases). This CDR3 comprises 15 residues. The germline CDR1 and CDR2 sequences are GTSNPN and SVGIG (reference sequence). Deletions cut 1 base from V and 3 bases from J, with 10 bases between. The CDR3 DNA follows: TGTGCCTGGAGTGCGTCAGGGCTTGGGGCCAACGTCCTGACTTTC. This encodes CAWSASGLGANVLTF.

The chain combines TRBV14 with TRBJ1-2, with TRBD1 as a possible D gene (5 bases). The CDR3 has 15 amino acids. Germline values: CDR1 SGHDN, CDR2 FVKESK. V gave up 2 bases and J gave up 2 bases, with 12 bases separating them. CDR3 loop: CASSQSRTQNYGYTF. The CDR3 DNA is TGTGCCAGCAGCCAATCGAGGACACAGAACTATGGCTACACCTTC. The complete variable domain, with remaining parts taken from reference TRBV14 and TRBJ1-2, reads EAGVTQFPSHSVIEKGQTVTLRCDPISGHDNLYWYRRVMGKEIKFLLHFVKESKQDESGMPNNRFLAERTGGTYSTLKVQPAELEDSGVYFCASSQSRTQNYGYTFGSGTRLTVV.

To note about this clone: One end of the junction does not line up with germline, which may come from a read error. Other nucleotide sequences from this sample produce the same CDR3. The chain combines TRBV6-5 with TRBJ2-4; D is undetermined. The length of the CDR3 is 14 residues. Germline V CDR1 and CDR2: MNHEY, SVGAGI. CDR3 bases: TGTGCTAGCAGCCCATCCTTGGCCAAAAACATTCAGTACTTC. Encoded protein: CASSPSLAKNIQYF.

V gene TRBV7-9 combines with J gene TRBJ2-1; 11 bases are shared with TRBD2. Germline lookup yields CDR1 SEHNR and CDR2 FQNEAQ (reference sequence). The CDR3 length is 17 residues. V lost 5 bases and J lost 8; bases outside the gene matches: 14. Written as DNA, the CDR3 is TGTGCCAGCAGCCTATCCCTACTAGCGGGAGAAATTTATGAGCAGTTCTTC. Encoded protein: CASSLSLLAGEIYEQFF.

The chain employs TRBV11-2 and TRBJ2-3, with no clear D. V gave up 3 bases and J gave up 2 bases, with 0 bases separating them. This CDR3 region has 11 residues. Germline assignment: CDR1 SGHAT and CDR2 FQNNGV. CDR3 region: CASSFTDTQYF. CDR3 bases: TGTGCCAGCAGCTTCACAGATACGCAGTATTTT.

The rearrangement uses TRBV19 and TRBJ2-5; D uncertain. Germline V gene data show CDR1 as LNHDA and CDR2 as SQIVND (reference sequence). The V end was cut by 8 bases, the J end by 7 bases, with 14 bases between. The CDR3 runs 12 residues. Written as DNA, the CDR3 is TGTGCCAGTTCCGTGGGCCCTGGGACCCAGTACTTC. Translated, it gives CASSVGPGTQYF.

The rearrangement joins TRBV5-4 to TRBJ2-7, with 7 bases lining up with TRBD1. Losses at the gene ends were 4 bases for V and 5 bases for J; bases not matched to a gene: 6. Germline-derived CDR1 and CDR2 are SGHNT and YYREEE (reference sequence). The CDR3 length is 13 residues. CDR3 coding DNA: TGTGCCAGCAGCCATGACAGGGCACACGAGCAGTACTTC. This sequence encodes CASSHDRAHEQYF.

The V call is TRBV2, the J call TRBJ2-1, with 8 bases identical to TRBD1. The CDR3 loop spans 15 amino acids. In germline, CDR1 is SNHLY, CDR2 FYNNEI. With 0 bases clipped from V and 12 bases from J, the junction kept 10 bases outside the gene matches. CDR3 DNA: TGTGCCAGCAGTGAAGCCCGGCAGGGGGCAGGGTTGCAGTTCTTC. It is translated as CASSEARQGAGLQFF.

The chain couples TRBV29-1 to TRBJ2-7; 10 nucleotides match TRBD1. There are 13 residues in the CDR3. Germline CDR1 is SQVTM and CDR2 is ANQGSEA. V was pared by 7 bases and J by 2 bases, with 5 bases of the junction left unmatched. DNA for the CDR3: TGCAGCGCGACCGGACAGGGGGCCTACGAGCAGTACTTC. The encoded protein is CSATGQGAYEQYF.